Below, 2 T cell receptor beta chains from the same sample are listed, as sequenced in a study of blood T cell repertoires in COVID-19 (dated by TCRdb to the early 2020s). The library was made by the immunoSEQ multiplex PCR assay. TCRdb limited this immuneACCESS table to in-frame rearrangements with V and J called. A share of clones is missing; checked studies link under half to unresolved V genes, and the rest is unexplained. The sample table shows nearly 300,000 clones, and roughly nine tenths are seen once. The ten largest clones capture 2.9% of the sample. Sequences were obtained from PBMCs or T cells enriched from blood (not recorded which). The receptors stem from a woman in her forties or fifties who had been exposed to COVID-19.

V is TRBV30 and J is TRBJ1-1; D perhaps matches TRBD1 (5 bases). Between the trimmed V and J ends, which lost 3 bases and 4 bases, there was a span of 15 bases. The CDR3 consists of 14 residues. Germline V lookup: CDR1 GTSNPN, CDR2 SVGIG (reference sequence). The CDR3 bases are TGTGCCTGGAGGGTCACAGGATTCCTCACTGAAGCTTTCTTT. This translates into CAWRVTGFLTEAFF.

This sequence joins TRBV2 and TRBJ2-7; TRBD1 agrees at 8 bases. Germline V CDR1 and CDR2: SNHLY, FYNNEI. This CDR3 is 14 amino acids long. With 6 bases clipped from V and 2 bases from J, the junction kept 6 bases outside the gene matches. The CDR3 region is CASRDATGAYEQYF. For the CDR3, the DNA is TGTGCCAGCAGGGACGCGACAGGGGCCTACGAGCAGTACTTC.